A selection of T cell receptor beta chains follows, all from one sample in a study of T cell responses to AZD1222 COVID-19 vaccine. Assay: immunoSEQ multiplex PCR; the TCRdb copy retains only in-frame clones and omits some. The repertoire includes fewer than 110,000 clones, 91% of them detected once, and roughly 44% sits in the top ten. The sequences come from peripheral blood, collected on day 0 of AZD1222 vaccination. These receptors all come from an adult in good health. The CDR3 runs from the conserved cysteine through the conserved F or W. A D gene is named only where the DNA matches it firmly. Not all rows give a size; the values are once, few, many and, for expanded clones, a class.

size,D,J,V,CDR3,DNA
.,TRBD2,TRBJ2-2,TRBV18,CASSPRLTALAGVAGELFF,TGTGCCAGCTCACCACGACTTACAGCTCTAGCGGGAGTAGCCGGGGAGCTGTTTTTT
.,TRBD1,TRBJ2-7,TRBV7-2,CASSTLGTGHYEQYF,TGTGCCAGCAGCACCCTCGGGACAGGACATTACGAGCAGTACTTC
.,TRBD2,TRBJ2-2,TRBV18,CASSTRLAGEGGELFF,TGTGCCAGCTCAACCCGACTAGCGGGAGAAGGCGGGGAGCTGTTTTTT
.,TRBD1,TRBJ2-7,TRBV5-1,CASSWDRGFEQYF,TGCGCCAGCAGCTGGGACAGGGGGTTCGAGCAGTACTTC
.,TRBD1,TRBJ1-5,TRBV30,CAWTGGSNQPQHF,TGTGCCTGGACAGGGGGAAGCAATCAGCCCCAGCATTTT
.,.,TRBJ1-2,TRBV28,CASSPGPTLGYGYTF,TGTGCCAGCAGTCCGGGCCCAACCCTGGGCTATGGCTACACCTTC
.,.,TRBJ2-7,TRBV19,CATSTPGSPHEQYF,TGTGCCACCTCCACCCCCGGGAGTCCCCACGAGCAGTACTTC
.,TRBD2,TRBJ2-7,TRBV5-6,CASSPRGGVYEQYF,TGTGCCAGCAGCCCCCGCGGGGGGGTCTATGAGCAGTACTTC
once,.,TRBJ2-1,TRBV7-2,CASSLAPLKYDNEQFF,TGTGCCAGCAGCTTAGCTCCCCTAAAGTACGACAATGAGCAGTTCTTC
.,.,TRBJ1-1,TRBV5-4,CASSLGRFANTEAFF,TGTGCCAGCAGCTTGGGGCGGTTCGCTAACACTGAAGCTTTCTTT
.,TRBD2,TRBJ2-7,TRBV11-2,CASSYTSGLEQYF,TGTGCCAGCAGCTACACTAGCGGTCTCGAGCAGTACTTC
.,TRBD2,TRBJ2-3,TRBV6-5,CASRYTSGSFPDTQYF,TGTGCCAGCAGGTACACTAGCGGGAGTTTCCCAGATACGCAGTATTTT
.,.,TRBJ2-1,TRBV5-6,CASVGGTAYNEQFF,TGTGCCAGCGTGGGCGGGACAGCGTACAATGAGCAGTTCTTC
.,TRBD2,TRBJ2-1,TRBV12-5,CASGFGRADNEQFF,TGTGCTAGTGGTTTCGGGAGGGCCGACAATGAGCAGTTCTTC
.,.,TRBJ1-2,TRBV7-3,CASSSQGGGYGYTF,TGTGCCAGCAGTTCCCAGGGTGGAGGATATGGCTACACCTTC
.,.,TRBJ2-5,TRBV28,CASTDSQETQYF,TGTGCCAGCACCGACAGCCAAGAGACCCAGTACTTC
.,.,TRBJ2-7,TRBV18,CASSRSAGTPYEQYF,TGTGCCAGCTCACGATCCGCCGGGACACCCTACGAGCAGTACTTC
.,TRBD1,TRBJ2-7,TRBV30,CAWRRGRLYEQYF,TGTGCCTGGAGAAGGGGGCGCTTGTACGAGCAGTACTTC
.,.,TRBJ1-2,TRBV7-8,CASSLEQGLNRRVGYTF,TGTGCCAGCAGCTTAGAACAGGGACTTAACAGAAGAGTTGGCTACACCTTC
.,TRBD2,TRBJ2-2,TRBV18,CASSSRLADEIFANTGELFF,TGTGCCAGCTCATCCCGGCTAGCGGATGAAATTTTCGCGAACACCGGGGAGCTGTTTTTT
.,.,TRBJ1-3,TRBV7-9,CASSLESYRNTIYF,TGTGCCAGCAGCTTAGAAAGCTACCGAAACACCATATATTTT
once,.,TRBJ1-1,TRBV7-2,CASSLGRAGNTEAFF,TGTGCCAGCAGCCTAGGCCGGGCTGGGAACACTGAAGCTTTCTTT
.,TRBD2,TRBJ2-5,TRBV5-6,CASSLASGLQETQYF,TGTGCCAGCAGCTTGGCTAGCGGGTTACAAGAGACCCAGTACTTC
.,.,TRBJ1-4,TRBV30,CAWREGGNEKLFF,TGTGCCTGGAGGGAAGGAGGGAACGAAAAACTGTTTTTT
.,.,TRBJ2-7,TRBV7-9,CASSTGYEQYF,TGTGCCAGCTCAACGGGCTACGAGCAGTACTTC
.,.,TRBJ2-7,TRBV10-2,CASSAVQGRHEQYF,TGCGCCAGCAGTGCAGTGCAGGGGCGACACGAGCAGTACTTC
.,.,TRBJ1-5,TRBV2,CASSEVGDTSNQPQHF,TGTGCCAGCAGTGAGGTGGGAGATACCAGCAATCAGCCCCAGCATTTT